A single sample gave rise to the 13 T cell receptor beta chains below, sequenced in a study of blood T cell repertoires in COVID-19. Produced via immunoSEQ multiplex PCR; TCRdb's table is partial and in-frame only. The data contain roughly 240,000 clones, around 88% of them singletons. The sequencing input was PBMCs or T cells enriched from blood (not recorded which). These TCRs come from a woman aged 45-60 years who had recovered from COVID-19.

The genes are TRBV28 and TRBJ1-2; D gene ambiguous. This CDR3 spans 14 amino acids. V was pared by 6 bases and J by 7 bases, with 18 bases between. Germline V gene data show CDR1 as MDHEN and CDR2 as SYDVKM. The CDR3 nucleotides read TGTGCCAGCAGCTACCTGGGCCCCTTGGGTGGCTACACCTTC. Amino acids: CASSYLGPLGGYTF.

CDR3 amino acids: CAISRTGVGNTEAFF. Here the CDR3 DNA reads TGTGCCATCAGTCGGACAGGGGTAGGGAACACTGAAGCTTTCTTT. The J gene is TRBJ1-1, the V gene TRBV10-3; 9 bases line up with TRBD1. The CDR3 extends over 15 amino acids. Germline CDR1 and CDR2: ENHRY and SYGVKD. V dropped 5 bases and J dropped 1; count of bases not matched to a gene: 5.

A few counts support this clone. This chain connects TRBV7-3 to TRBJ2-2, with TRBD2 as a possible D gene (6 bases). The V and J ends lost 2 bases and 6 bases respectively, with 19 bases between them. The CDR3 has 17 residues. Germline V lookup: CDR1 SGHTA, CDR2 FQGTGA. The CDR3 protein is CASSLGTSSGAPGELFF. Written as DNA, the CDR3 is TGTGCCAGCAGCTTAGGAACTAGCTCGGGTGCTCCCGGGGAGCTGTTTTTT.

The chain combines TRBV30 with TRBJ2-7, with 7 positions matching TRBD1. Germline V gene data show CDR1 as GTSNPN and CDR2 as SVGIG (reference sequence). The CDR3 extends over 13 amino acids. Losses at the gene ends were 1 base for V and 6 bases for J; bases not matched to a gene: 6. The CDR3 here is CAWSGRGRVEQYF. CDR3 bases: TGTGCCTGGAGTGGTAGGGGGCGGGTCGAGCAGTACTTC.

The chain recombines TRBV5-4 with TRBJ1-4; no clear D gene. The germline V gene encodes CDR1 SGHNT and CDR2 YYREEE (reference sequence). This CDR3 comprises 14 residues. V was pared by 1 base and J by 5 bases, with 9 bases between. The CDR3 bases are TGTGCCAGCAGCTTGATGGGCAGGAATGAAAAACTGTTTTTT. Translation gives CASSLMGRNEKLFF.

This sequence joins TRBV5-1 and TRBJ1-1, with D tentatively TRBD1 (6 bases). The CDR3 loop spans 15 amino acids. Germline assignment: CDR1 SGHRS and CDR2 YFSETQ. V gave up 4 bases and J gave up 7 bases, with 20 bases separating them. The CDR3 DNA reads TGCGCCAGCAGCACTGGGACCGGGAGGGGGAGTGAAGCTTTCTTT. It encodes CASSTGTGRGSEAFF.

In its sample, this clone was seen a few times. V and J are TRBV11-2 and TRBJ1-6; D is unclear. Deletions cut 4 bases from V and 7 bases from J, with 5 bases between. The length of the CDR3 is 12 residues. Germline lookup yields CDR1 SGHAT and CDR2 FQNNGV. CDR3 bases: TGTGCCAGCAGCTCCTTGAATTCACCCCTCCACTTT. Residues: CASSSLNSPLHF.

V is TRBV6-5 and J is TRBJ1-3; the D gene is possibly TRBD1 (5 bases). This CDR3 is built from 16 residues. Per the germline V gene, CDR1 is MNHEY and CDR2 is SVGAGI. V lost 2 bases and J lost 0, with 11 bases in between. DNA for the CDR3: TGTGCCAGCAGTTACGGGGGGACCTACTCTGGAAACACCATATATTTT. It codes for CASSYGGTYSGNTIYF.

This rearrangement joins TRBV7-9 to TRBJ1-4, with unresolved D. Germline lookup yields CDR1 SEHNR and CDR2 FQNEAQ (reference sequence). The CDR3 has 14 amino acids. Trimming took 5 bases from V and 5 from J, leaving 12 bases between them. CDR3 sequence: CASSRHGGNEKLFF. DNA for the CDR3: TGTGCCAGCAGCAGGCACGGAGGGAATGAAAAACTGTTTTTT. The full variable domain, in which reference TRBV7-9 and TRBJ1-4 provide the parts outside the CDR3, is DTGVSQNPRHKITKRGQNVTFRCDPISEHNRLYWYRQTLGQGPEFLTYFQNEAQLEKSRLLSDRFSAERPKGSFSTLEIQRTEQGDSAMYLCASSRHGGNEKLFFGSGTQLSVL.

This chain links TRBV7-9 with TRBJ1-1; D perhaps matches TRBD1 (6 bases). This CDR3 comprises 13 residues. V dropped 10 bases and J dropped 4 bases, with 16 bases sitting between them. CDR1 and CDR2 (germline): SEHNR, FQNEAQ (reference sequence). CDR3 region: CAIGRRRGTEAFF. The CDR3 bases are TGTGCCATCGGCCGGCGCAGGGGCACTGAAGCTTTCTTT.

The chain is built from TRBV6-5 and TRBJ2-7; D might be TRBD2 (6 bases). The germline V gene has CDR1 MNHEY and CDR2 SVGAGI. The CDR3 consists of 15 residues. V was cut by 2 bases and J by 3 bases, with 14 bases left in between. The CDR3 reads CASSYREASSYEQYF. In nucleotides, the CDR3 is TGTGCCAGCAGTTACAGGGAGGCTTCCAGCTACGAGCAGTACTTC.

The gene calls are TRBV29-1 and TRBJ2-1, with 7 bases fitting TRBD1. The CDR3 is made up of 14 amino acids. From germline, CDR1 is SQVTM and CDR2 ANQGSEA. The ends lost 2 bases at V and 4 bases at J; junction bases unmatched: 5. CDR3 bases: TGCAGCGTTGAAATACAGGGGTTTTACAATGAGCAGTTCTTC. It codes for CSVEIQGFYNEQFF.

This chain connects TRBV5-6 to TRBJ2-7; 9 bases match TRBD1. J was trimmed by 6 bases and V by 8 bases; bases with no gene match: 9. Germline CDR1 SGHDT, CDR2 YYEEEE. The CDR3 runs to 13 residues. This CDR3 reads CASQQGAYAEQYF. In DNA form, the CDR3 reads TGTGCCAGTCAACAGGGGGCTTACGCCGAGCAGTACTTC. Full variable domain (remainder filled in from reference TRBV5-6 and TRBJ2-7): DAGVTQSPTHLIKTRGQQVTLRCSPKSGHDTVSWYQQALGQGPQFIFQYYEEEERQRGNFPDRFSGHQFPNYSSELNVNALLLGDSALYLCASQQGAYAEQYFGPGTRLTVT.